This note documents a single T cell receptor (beta chain) sequence. The sample comes from a study of blood T cell repertoires in COVID-19. Study-level information: Samples of COVID-19 (acute and convalescent) were obtained from the United States, Italy and Spain. Sources were T cells, B-cell-depleted T cells, or PBMCs; the material itself was cDNA or gDNA.

Measured with immunoSEQ multiplex PCR; TCRdb has only the in-frame clones, and not every one. The sample includes some 160,000 clones, more than 70% of them seen just once. This CDR3 is 16 amino acids long. V lost 0 bases and J lost 4, with 15 bases in between. The germline gives CDR1 KGHSH, CDR2 LQKENI. The V gene is TRBV18, the J gene TRBJ1-1; D may be TRBD1 (6 bases). The sequenced sample was peripheral blood. The clonotype originates from a man aged 55 to 70 with acute or convalescent COVID-19. CDR3 sequence (DNA): TGTGCCAGCTCACCACCCGACGACAGGCCCGGCACTGAAGCTTTCTTT. It specifies CASSPPDDRPGTEAFF.